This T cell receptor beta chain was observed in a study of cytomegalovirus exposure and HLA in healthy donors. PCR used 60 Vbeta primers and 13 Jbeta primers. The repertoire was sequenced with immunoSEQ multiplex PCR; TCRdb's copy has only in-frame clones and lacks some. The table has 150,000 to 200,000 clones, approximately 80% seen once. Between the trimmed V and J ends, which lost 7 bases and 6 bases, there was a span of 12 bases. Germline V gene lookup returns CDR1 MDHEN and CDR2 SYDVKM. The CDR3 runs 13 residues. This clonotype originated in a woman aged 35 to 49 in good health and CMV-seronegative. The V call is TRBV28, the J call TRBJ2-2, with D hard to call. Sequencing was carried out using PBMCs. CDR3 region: CASTIEESGELFF. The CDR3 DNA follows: TGTGCCAGCACTATCGAGGAGTCCGGGGAGCTGTTTTTT.